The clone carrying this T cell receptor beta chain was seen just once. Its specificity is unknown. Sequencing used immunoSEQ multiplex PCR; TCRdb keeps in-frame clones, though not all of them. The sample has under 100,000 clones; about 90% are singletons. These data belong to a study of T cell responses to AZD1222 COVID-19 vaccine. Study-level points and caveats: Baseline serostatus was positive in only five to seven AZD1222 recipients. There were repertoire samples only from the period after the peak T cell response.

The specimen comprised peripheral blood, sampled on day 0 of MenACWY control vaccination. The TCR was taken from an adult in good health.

CDR3 sequence (DNA): TGCGCCAGCAGCTTGTTCGCAGGACAGGGGATCGAGCAGTACTTC. Translated, it gives CASSLFAGQGIEQYF. V usage is TRBV5-1 and J usage is TRBJ2-7, with TRBD1 matching 9 bases. The CDR3 length is 15 residues. V shed 1 base and J 6 bases; nucleotides not matched to a gene: 8. CDR1 SGHRS and CDR2 YFSETQ come from the germline V gene. Full variable domain (rest looked up from reference TRBV5-1 and TRBJ2-7): KAGVTQTPRYLIKTRGQQVTLSCSPISGHRSVSWYQQTPGQGLQFLFEYFSETQRNKGNFPGRFSGRQFSNSRSEMNVSTLELGDSALYLCASSLFAGQGIEQYFGPGTRLTVT.